The sequence of this TCR beta chain was determined in a study of T cell repertoires in cytomegalovirus infection (dated by TCRdb to 2018 to 2020). A note on the overall study: The HLA type of each donor mattered for the analysis, because public TCR beta signatures pointed to carriage of CMV infection along with the matching HLA type.

Sequencer: Illumina HiSeq 1500. TCRdb reworked the public reads: Q25 trimming with fastp, MiXCR clone assembly, productive beta chains retained. Rows with one shared CDR3 protein collapse into an entry with the most common genes and DNA. This sample is represented by around 740,000 distinct CDR3 sequences; about a third of them were singletons. 2.8% of the sample comes from the top ten. To note about this clonotype: It has no known antigen specificity. Per-base quality was not reported, and no clone a single base away is much larger than it.

General study outcomes and caveats: In both this cohort and an independent approximately 350-donor cohort, the cumulative frequency of public TCR beta family members distinguished carriers of CMV infection plus the relevant HLA type. In the ex vivo response, HLA-C-restricted CMV-specific TCR beta clonotypes were dominant, and in two of eight donors the single most frequent clonotype came from this HLA-C-restricted group.

Sequenced: PBMCs. The clonotype comes from a human donor in good health (CMV status not recorded). Some clones in this sample may be carry-over from other donors' samples.

CDR3 protein: CASSPGGGTGATYEQYF. The nucleotides read TGTGCCAGCAGCCCCGGAGGCGGGACAGGCGCTACCTACGAGCAGTACTTC. This chain is built from TRBV7-9 and TRBJ2-7, with 8 bases in between that match TRBD1. Taken from the germline V gene (reference sequence), the CDR1 and CDR2 loops are SEHNR and FQNEAQ. V trim: 5 bases; J trim: 2 bases; unmatched bases: 14. The CDR3 has 17 amino acids, counting the end cysteine and phenylalanine. The entry retains the CDR3 DNA only, 51 bases that are in frame from base 1.